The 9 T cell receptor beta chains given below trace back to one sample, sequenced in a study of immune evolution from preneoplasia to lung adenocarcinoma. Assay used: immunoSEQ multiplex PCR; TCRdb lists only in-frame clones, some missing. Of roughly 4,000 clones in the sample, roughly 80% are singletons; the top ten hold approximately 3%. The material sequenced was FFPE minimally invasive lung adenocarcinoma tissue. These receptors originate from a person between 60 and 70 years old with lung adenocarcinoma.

CDR3 sequence: CASSISWTSETIKNIQYF. The CDR3 nucleotides are TGTGCCAGCAGCATATCCTGGACTAGCGAGACCATCAAAAACATTCAGTACTTC. This chain uses TRBV4-2 with TRBJ2-4; TRBD2 matches at 9 bases. With 5 bases clipped from V and 3 bases from J, the junction kept 14 bases outside the gene matches. CDR3 length equals 18 residues. Germline assignment: CDR1 LGHNA and CDR2 YNFKEQ.

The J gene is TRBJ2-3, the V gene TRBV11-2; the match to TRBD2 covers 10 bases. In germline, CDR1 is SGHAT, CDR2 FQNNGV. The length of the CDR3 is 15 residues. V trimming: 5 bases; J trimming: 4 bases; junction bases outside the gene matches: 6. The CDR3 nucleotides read TGTGCCAGCAGCCCTAGCGGGAGTATCTCAGATACGCAGTATTTT. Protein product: CASSPSGSISDTQYF.

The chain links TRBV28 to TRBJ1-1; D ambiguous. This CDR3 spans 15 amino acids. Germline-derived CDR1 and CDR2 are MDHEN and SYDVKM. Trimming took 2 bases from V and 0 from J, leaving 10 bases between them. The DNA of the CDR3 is TGTGCCAGCAGTTTACCGGGCAGTATGAACACTGAAGCTTTCTTT. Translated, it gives CASSLPGSMNTEAFF.

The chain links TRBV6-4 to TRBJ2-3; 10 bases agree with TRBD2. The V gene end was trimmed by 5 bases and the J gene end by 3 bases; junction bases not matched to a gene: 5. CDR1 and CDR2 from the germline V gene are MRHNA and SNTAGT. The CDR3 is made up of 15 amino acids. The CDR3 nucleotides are TGTGCCAGCAGTTCTGGACTAGCGGAAACAGATACGCAGTATTTT. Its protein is CASSSGLAETDTQYF.

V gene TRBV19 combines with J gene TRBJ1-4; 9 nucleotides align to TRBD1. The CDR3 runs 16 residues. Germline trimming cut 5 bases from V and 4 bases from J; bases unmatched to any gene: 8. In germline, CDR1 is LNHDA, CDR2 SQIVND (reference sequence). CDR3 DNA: TGTGCCAGTAGTGGCGGGACAGGGAGGCTTAATGAAAAACTGTTTTTT. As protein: CASSGGTGRLNEKLFF.

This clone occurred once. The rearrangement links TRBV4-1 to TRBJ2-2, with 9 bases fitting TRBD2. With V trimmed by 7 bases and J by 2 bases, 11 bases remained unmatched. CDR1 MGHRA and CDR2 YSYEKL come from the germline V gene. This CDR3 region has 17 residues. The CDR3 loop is CASKKGASGANTGELFF. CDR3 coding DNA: TGCGCCAGCAAAAAGGGAGCTAGCGGGGCCAACACCGGGGAGCTGTTTTTT.

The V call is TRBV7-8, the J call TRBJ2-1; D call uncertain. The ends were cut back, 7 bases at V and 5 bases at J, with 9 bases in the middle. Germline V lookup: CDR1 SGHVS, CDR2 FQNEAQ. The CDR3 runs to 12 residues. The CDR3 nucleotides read TGTGCCAGCATCACGGACCACAATGAGCAGTTCTTC. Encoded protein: CASITDHNEQFF.

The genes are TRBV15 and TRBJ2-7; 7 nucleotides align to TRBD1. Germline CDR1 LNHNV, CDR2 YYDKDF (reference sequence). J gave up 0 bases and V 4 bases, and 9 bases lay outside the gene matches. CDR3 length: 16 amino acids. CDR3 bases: TGTGCCACCAGCACCCGATACCGGGACAGCTCCTACGAGCAGTACTTC. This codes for CATSTRYRDSSYEQYF.

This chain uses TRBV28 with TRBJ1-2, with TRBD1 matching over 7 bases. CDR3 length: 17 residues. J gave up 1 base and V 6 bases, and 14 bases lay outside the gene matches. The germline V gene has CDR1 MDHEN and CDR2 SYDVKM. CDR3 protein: CASRSTPTTGNNYGYTF. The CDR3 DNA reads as TGTGCCAGCAGGTCCACCCCCACGACAGGGAATAACTATGGCTACACCTTC.